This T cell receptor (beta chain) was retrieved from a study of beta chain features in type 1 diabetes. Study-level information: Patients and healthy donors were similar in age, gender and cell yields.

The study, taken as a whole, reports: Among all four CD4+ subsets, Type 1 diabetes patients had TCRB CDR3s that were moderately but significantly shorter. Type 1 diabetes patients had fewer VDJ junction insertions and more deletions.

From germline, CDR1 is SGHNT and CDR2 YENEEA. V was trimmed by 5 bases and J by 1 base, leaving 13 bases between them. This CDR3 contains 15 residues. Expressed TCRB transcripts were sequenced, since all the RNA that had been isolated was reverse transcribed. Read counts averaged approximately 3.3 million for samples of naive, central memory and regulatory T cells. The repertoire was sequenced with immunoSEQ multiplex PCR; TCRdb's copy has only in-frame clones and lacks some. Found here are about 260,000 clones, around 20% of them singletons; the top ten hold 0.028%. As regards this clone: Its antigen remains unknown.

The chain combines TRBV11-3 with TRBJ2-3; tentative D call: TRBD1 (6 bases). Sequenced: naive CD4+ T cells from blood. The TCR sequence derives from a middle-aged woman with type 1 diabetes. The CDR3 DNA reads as TGTGCCAGCAGCCCAGGACAGACTCGCACAGATACGCAGTATTTT. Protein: CASSPGQTRTDTQYF.